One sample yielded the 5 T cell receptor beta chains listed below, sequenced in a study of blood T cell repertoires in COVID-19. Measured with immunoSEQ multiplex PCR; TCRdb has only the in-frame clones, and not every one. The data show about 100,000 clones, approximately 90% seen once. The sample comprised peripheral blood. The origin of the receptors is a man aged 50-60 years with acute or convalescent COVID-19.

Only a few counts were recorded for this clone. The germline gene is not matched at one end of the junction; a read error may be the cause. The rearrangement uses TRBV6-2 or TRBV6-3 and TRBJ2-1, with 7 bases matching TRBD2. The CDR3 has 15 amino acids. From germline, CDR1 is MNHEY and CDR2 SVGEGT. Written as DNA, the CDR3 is TGTGCCAGCAGGTACTCGGCGGGAGTATACAATGAGCAGTTCTTC. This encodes CASRYSAGVYNEQFF.

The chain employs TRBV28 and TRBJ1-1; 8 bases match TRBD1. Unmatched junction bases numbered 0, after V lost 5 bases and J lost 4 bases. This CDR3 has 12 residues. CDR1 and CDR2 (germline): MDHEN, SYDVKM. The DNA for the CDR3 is TGTGCCAGCAGTACAGGGGGCACTGAAGCTTTCTTT. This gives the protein CASSTGGTEAFF.

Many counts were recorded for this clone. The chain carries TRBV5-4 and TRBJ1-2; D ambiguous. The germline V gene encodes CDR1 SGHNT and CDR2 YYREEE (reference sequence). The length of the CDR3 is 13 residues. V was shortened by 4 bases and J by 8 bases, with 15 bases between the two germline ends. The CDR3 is CASSPESGEGYTF. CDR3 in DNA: TGTGCCAGCAGCCCGGAGTCCGGGGAGGGCTACACCTTC.

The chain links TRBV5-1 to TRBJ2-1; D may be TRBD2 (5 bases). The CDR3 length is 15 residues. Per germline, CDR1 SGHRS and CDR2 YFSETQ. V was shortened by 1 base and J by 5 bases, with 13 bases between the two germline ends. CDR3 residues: CASSLSSPNNNEQFF. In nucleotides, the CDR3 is TGCGCCAGCAGCTTGTCTAGCCCTAATAACAATGAGCAGTTCTTC.

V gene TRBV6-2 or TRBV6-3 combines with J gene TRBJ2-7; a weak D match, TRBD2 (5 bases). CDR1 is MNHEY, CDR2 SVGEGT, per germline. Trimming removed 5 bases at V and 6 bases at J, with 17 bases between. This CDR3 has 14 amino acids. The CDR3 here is CASSASGTLGEQYF. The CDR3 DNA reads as TGTGCCAGCAGTGCATCGGGAACACTTGGCGAGCAGTACTTC.